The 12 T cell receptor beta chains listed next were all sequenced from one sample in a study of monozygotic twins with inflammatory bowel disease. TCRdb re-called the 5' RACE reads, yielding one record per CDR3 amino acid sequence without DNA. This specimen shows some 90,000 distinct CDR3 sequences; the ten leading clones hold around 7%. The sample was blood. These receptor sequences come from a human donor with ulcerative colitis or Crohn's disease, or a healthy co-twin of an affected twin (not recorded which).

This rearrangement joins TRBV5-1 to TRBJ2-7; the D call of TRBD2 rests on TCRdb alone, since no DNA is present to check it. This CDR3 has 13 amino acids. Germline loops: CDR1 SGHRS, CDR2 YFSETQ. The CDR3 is CASSASPLNEQYF.

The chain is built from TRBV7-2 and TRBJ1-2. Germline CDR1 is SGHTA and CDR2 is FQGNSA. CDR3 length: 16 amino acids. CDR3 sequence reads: CASSLISGRPGYGYTF.

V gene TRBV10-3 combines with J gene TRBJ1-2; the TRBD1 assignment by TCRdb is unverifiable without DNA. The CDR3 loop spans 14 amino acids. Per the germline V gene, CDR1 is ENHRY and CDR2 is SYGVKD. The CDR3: CAIQDRAPRGGYTF.

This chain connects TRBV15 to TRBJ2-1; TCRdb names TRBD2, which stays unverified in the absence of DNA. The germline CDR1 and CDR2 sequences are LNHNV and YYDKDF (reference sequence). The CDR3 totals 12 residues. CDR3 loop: CATERGGNEQFF. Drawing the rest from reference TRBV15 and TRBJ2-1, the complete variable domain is DAMVIQNPRYQVTQFGKPVTLSCSQTLNHNVMYWYQQKSSQAPKLLFHYYDKDFNNEADTPDNFQSRRPNTSFCFLDIRSPGLGDTAMYLCATERGGNEQFFGPGTRLTVL.

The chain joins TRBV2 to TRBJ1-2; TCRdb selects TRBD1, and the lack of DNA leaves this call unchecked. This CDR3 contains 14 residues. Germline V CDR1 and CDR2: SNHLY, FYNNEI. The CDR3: CASRGTGGRGGYTF.

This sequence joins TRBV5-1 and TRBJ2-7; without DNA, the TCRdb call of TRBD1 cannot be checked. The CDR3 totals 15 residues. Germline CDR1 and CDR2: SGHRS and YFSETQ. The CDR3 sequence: CASSVGTFGSYDQYF.

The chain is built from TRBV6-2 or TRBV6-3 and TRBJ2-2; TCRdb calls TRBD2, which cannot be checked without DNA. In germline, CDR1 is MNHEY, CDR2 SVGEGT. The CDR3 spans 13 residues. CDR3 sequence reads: CASIPSNTGELFF.

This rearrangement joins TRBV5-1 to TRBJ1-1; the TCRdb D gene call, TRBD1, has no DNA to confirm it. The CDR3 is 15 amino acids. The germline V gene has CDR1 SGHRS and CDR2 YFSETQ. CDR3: CASSENVAGSAEAFF.

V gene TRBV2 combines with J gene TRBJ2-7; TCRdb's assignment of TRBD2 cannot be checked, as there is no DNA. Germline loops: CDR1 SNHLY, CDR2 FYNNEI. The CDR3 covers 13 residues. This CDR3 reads CASYGTLSYEQYF.

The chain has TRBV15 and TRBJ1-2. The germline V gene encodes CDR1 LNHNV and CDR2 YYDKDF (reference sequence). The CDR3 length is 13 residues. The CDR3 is CATSKTDNYGYTF.

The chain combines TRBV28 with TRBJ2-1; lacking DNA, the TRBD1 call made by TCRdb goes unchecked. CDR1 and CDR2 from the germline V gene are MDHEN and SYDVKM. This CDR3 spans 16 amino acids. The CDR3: CASSAPGTGYINEQFF.

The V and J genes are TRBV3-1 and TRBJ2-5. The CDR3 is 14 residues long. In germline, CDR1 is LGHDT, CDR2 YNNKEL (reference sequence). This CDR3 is CASSPPSGFETQYF.